This T cell receptor beta chain was profiled in a study of control samples from healthy donors and cancer patients. Libraries were prepared by immunoSEQ multiplex PCR; TCRdb keeps only in-frame clonotypes and omits some of them. The table records fewer than 90,000 clones, around 87% of them present only once. This CDR3 region has 14 residues. Germline CDR1 and CDR2: KGHDR and SFDVKD. Germline trimming cut 4 bases from V and 3 bases from J; bases unmatched to any gene: 0. This clonotype was sampled from a man aged 50 to 59 in good health. The V and J genes are TRBV24-1 and TRBJ2-2; 8 positions agree with TRBD1. What was sequenced was blood. The DNA for the CDR3 is TGTGCCACCAGTGAGGACAGGGACACCGGGGAGCTGTTTTTT. It is translated as CATSEDRDTGELFF.